One sample yielded the 32 T cell receptor beta chains listed below, sequenced in a study of T cell changes during pregnancy in multiple sclerosis. Produced via immunoSEQ multiplex PCR; TCRdb's table is partial and in-frame only. The table includes roughly 100,000 clones, 75% to 95% detected once. The input for sequencing was peripheral blood, taken in the second trimester of pregnancy. Receptors originate from a female donor in good health, enrolled as a control in a pregnancy study.

This chain joins TRBV9 and TRBJ2-3; no definite D call. The V gene's germline CDR1 is SGDLS and CDR2 YYNGEE. V lost 6 bases and J lost 3, with 11 bases in between. The CDR3 has 13 residues. Here the CDR3 DNA reads TGTGCCAGCACCCTTCGAGTGACAGATACGCAGTATTTT. Translated: CASTLRVTDTQYF.

The chain's CDR3 is CASSLLNRKTEAFF. Here the CDR3 DNA reads TGTGCCAGCAGCCTACTAAACAGGAAGACTGAAGCTTTCTTT. The chain recombines TRBV6-6 with TRBJ1-1, with D tentatively TRBD1 (5 bases). Trimming shortened V by 6 bases and J by 5 bases, and 16 bases separated the two germline ends. The CDR3 runs to 14 residues. The germline gives CDR1 MNHNY, CDR2 SVGAGI (reference sequence).

This clone appeared once. This rearrangement joins TRBV5-5 to TRBJ2-7; TRBD2 agrees at 7 bases. The CDR3 is 16 residues long. The germline V gene encodes CDR1 SGHKS and CDR2 YYEKEE (reference sequence). V lost 2 bases and J lost 0; bases outside the gene matches: 8. In nucleotides, the CDR3 is TGTGCCAGCAGCTTCCCGACAGCGGGGAGCTCCTACGAGCAGTACTTC. It codes for CASSFPTAGSSYEQYF. Looking up the rest from reference TRBV5-5 and TRBJ2-7 gives the full variable domain: DAGVTQSPTHLIKTRGQQVTLRCSPISGHKSVSWYQQVLGQGPQFIFQYYEKEERGRGNFPDRFSARQFPNYSSELNVNALLLGDSALYLCASSFPTAGSSYEQYFGPGTRLTVT.

This chain uses TRBV7-2 with TRBJ1-1; TRBD1 matches 7 bases. CDR3 size: 14 residues. With V trimmed by 6 bases and J by 3 bases, 7 bases remained unmatched. Germline V lookup: CDR1 SGHTA, CDR2 FQGNSA. This chain's CDR3 is CASSSGQIYTEAFF. For the CDR3, the DNA is TGTGCCAGCAGTTCGGGACAGATATACACTGAAGCTTTCTTT.

The chain joins TRBV7-9 to TRBJ1-6, with D unclear. Germline CDR1 and CDR2: SEHNR and FQNEAQ (reference sequence). V was clipped by 2 bases and J by 7 bases, with 3 bases between them. The CDR3 is made up of 12 amino acids. CDR3 sequence: CASSLQNSPLHF. The DNA for the CDR3 is TGTGCCAGCAGCTTACAGAATTCACCCCTCCACTTT. Full variable domain (rest looked up from reference TRBV7-9 and TRBJ1-6): DTGVSQNPRHKITKRGQNVTFRCDPISEHNRLYWYRQTLGQGPEFLTYFQNEAQLEKSRLLSDRFSAERPKGSFSTLEIQRTEQGDSAMYLCASSLQNSPLHFGNGTRLTVT.

The gene calls are TRBV18 and TRBJ2-3; 7 nucleotides align to TRBD1. The trim removed 1 base at V and 3 bases at J, leaving 7 bases unmatched. There are 16 residues in the CDR3. Looked up from germline, CDR1 is KGHSH and CDR2 is LQKENI. The CDR3, as DNA: TGTGCCAGCTCACCACTGACAGGGCAGGGGACAGATACGCAGTATTTT. Translated: CASSPLTGQGTDTQYF. Together with reference TRBV18 and TRBJ2-3, the CDR3 gives the full variable domain: NAGVMQNPRHLVRRRGQEARLRCSPMKGHSHVYWYRQLPEEGLKFMVYLQKENIIDESGMPKERFSAEFPKEGPSILRIQQVVRGDSAAYFCASSPLTGQGTDTQYFGPGTRLTVL.

The chain recombines TRBV10-3 with TRBJ1-2; D is possibly TRBD1 (5 bases). Germline loops: CDR1 ENHRY, CDR2 SYGVKD. The CDR3 runs to 15 residues. V lost 7 bases, J lost 3 bases, and 18 bases lay in between. CDR3 in amino acids: CAITRGGDGYYGYTF. Written as DNA, the CDR3 is TGTGCCATCACCCGCGGGGGAGATGGGTACTATGGCTACACCTTC.

The V gene is TRBV27, the J gene TRBJ1-2; TRBD1 might be the D (5 bases). The germline gives CDR1 MNHEY, CDR2 SMNVEV (reference sequence). This CDR3 is 15 amino acids long. The ends were cut back, 0 bases at V and 4 bases at J, with 12 bases in the middle. Written as DNA, the CDR3 is TGTGCCAGCAGTTTATCGCCAGGGAACTTCTATGGCTACACCTTC. Its protein product is CASSLSPGNFYGYTF.

V is TRBV27 and J is TRBJ2-7, with 8 bases lining up with TRBD1. Germline values: CDR1 MNHEY, CDR2 SMNVEV (reference sequence). The trim removed 5 bases at V and 5 bases at J, leaving 8 bases unmatched. The CDR3 contains 14 residues. CDR3 sequence (DNA): TGTGCCAGCAGTAAACCTCAGGGGGCCAACGAGCAGTACTTC. This encodes CASSKPQGANEQYF.

V usage is TRBV11-2 and J usage is TRBJ1-4; weak D call: TRBD1 (5 bases). The length of the CDR3 is 13 residues. Trimming stripped 6 bases from V and 5 bases from J, with 10 bases between. Germline CDR1 SGHAT, CDR2 FQNNGV. The CDR3 region is CASRGGENEKLFF. In nucleotides, the CDR3 is TGTGCCAGCAGGGGGGGTGAGAATGAAAAACTGTTTTTT.

The V and J genes are TRBV28 and TRBJ1-3, with D hard to call. Per the germline V gene, CDR1 is MDHEN and CDR2 is SYDVKM. V was cut by 3 bases and J by 0 bases, with 12 bases left in between. The CDR3 contains 16 residues. In DNA, the CDR3 is TGTGCCAGCAGTTTTTTTCAGGATCGCTCTGGAAACACCATATATTTT. Protein product: CASSFFQDRSGNTIYF. Full variable domain (missing parts from reference TRBV28 and TRBJ1-3): DVKVTQSSRYLVKRTGEKVFLECVQDMDHENMFWYRQDPGLGLRLIYFSYDVKMKEKGDIPEGYSVSREKKERFSLILESASTNQTSMYLCASSFFQDRSGNTIYFGEGSWLTVV.

The chain joins TRBV6-5 to TRBJ1-2; TRBD1 agrees at 11 bases. The V gene end was trimmed by 5 bases and the J gene end by 7 bases; junction bases not matched to a gene: 3. The germline V gene encodes CDR1 MNHEY and CDR2 SVGAGI. CDR3 length equals 13 residues. The CDR3 nucleotides are TGTGCCAGCAGTCTGGACAGGGGGCTTGGCTACACCTTC. Protein product: CASSLDRGLGYTF.

This chain uses TRBV27 with TRBJ2-1, with D possibly being TRBD2 (6 bases). Germline CDR1 MNHEY, CDR2 SMNVEV (reference sequence). Trimming removed 5 bases at V and 9 bases at J, with 17 bases between. The CDR3 is 14 amino acids. CDR3 DNA: TGTGCCAGCAGTGATGACGGGGGTTCGGGTGAGCAGTTCTTC. Its translation: CASSDDGGSGEQFF.

The chain links TRBV19 to TRBJ2-2; 8 nucleotides align to TRBD2. The CDR3 sequence is 16 residues long. The V gene end was trimmed by 1 base and the J gene end by 2 bases; junction bases not matched to a gene: 3. Germline V gene data show CDR1 as LNHDA and CDR2 as SQIVND (reference sequence). The CDR3 loop reads CASSIATSGNTGELFF. CDR3 nucleotide sequence: TGTGCCAGTAGTATAGCAACTAGCGGCAACACCGGGGAGCTGTTTTTT. Supplemented by reference TRBV19 and TRBJ2-2, the full variable domain reads DGGITQSPKYLFRKEGQNVTLSCEQNLNHDAMYWYRQDPGQGLRLIYYSQIVNDFQKGDIAEGYSVSREKKESFPLTVTSAQKNPTAFYLCASSIATSGNTGELFFGEGSRLTVL.

As to this clone: At one of its ends the junction is not consistent with the germline gene, which may arise from a read error. The chain links TRBV7-8 to TRBJ2-1, with D possibly being TRBD2 (6 bases). The germline gives CDR1 SGHVS, CDR2 FQNEAQ. This CDR3 is 17 amino acids long. CDR3 amino acids: CASSYGRRRGGYDEQFF. In DNA form, the CDR3 reads TGTGCCAGCAGCTATGGGAGGAGGAGGGGCGGCTACGATGAGCAGTTCTTC. Together with reference TRBV7-8 and TRBJ2-1, the CDR3 gives the full variable domain: GAGVSQSPRYKVAKRGQDVALRCDPISGHVSLFWYQQALGQGPEFLTYFQNEAQLDKSGLPSDRFFAERPEGSVSTLKIQRTQQEDSAVYLCASSYGRRRGGYDEQFFGPGTRLTVL.

V gene TRBV18 combines with J gene TRBJ2-7; 7 nucleotides align to TRBD1. V dropped 5 bases and J dropped 7; count of bases not matched to a gene: 11. The germline gives CDR1 KGHSH, CDR2 LQKENI. The CDR3 covers 14 residues. The CDR3 sequence is CASSSGTVVLEQYF. The CDR3 region has the DNA TGTGCCAGCTCATCCGGGACAGTAGTTTTGGAGCAGTACTTC.

This clone was seen more than once but under ten times. This chain uses TRBV7-9 with TRBJ2-7; TRBD1 is a possible D gene (6 bases). The germline CDR1 and CDR2 sequences are SEHNR and FQNEAQ (reference sequence). CDR3 length: 16 residues. Trimming removed 1 base from V and 2 bases from J, with 15 bases in between. The CDR3 bases are TGTGCCAGCAGCTTAGATTACTTGGGGGCTGCCTACGAGCAGTACTTC. It specifies CASSLDYLGAAYEQYF.

This chain connects TRBV19 to TRBJ2-2, with unresolved D. V dropped 3 bases and J dropped 4 bases, with 9 bases sitting between them. The CDR3 is 14 amino acids. CDR1 is LNHDA, CDR2 SQIVND, per germline (reference sequence). DNA of the CDR3: TGTGCCAGTAGTATCAGGCAGACCACCGGGGAGCTGTTTTTT. This codes for CASSIRQTTGELFF.

This chain uses TRBV4-1 with TRBJ1-2, with D possibly TRBD1 on 5 matching bases. Germline assignment: CDR1 MGHRA and CDR2 YSYEKL. The CDR3 runs to 14 residues. V dropped 0 bases and J dropped 4 bases, with 9 bases sitting between them. CDR3 nucleotides: TGCGCCAGCAGCCAAGATCGCAGGGCCTATGGCTACACCTTC. Translated, it gives CASSQDRRAYGYTF.

This chain joins TRBV7-6 and TRBJ1-1; 9 bases are a match to TRBD1. The ends lost 5 bases at V and 0 bases at J; junction bases unmatched: 7. This CDR3 contains 16 residues. CDR1 is SGHVS and CDR2 is FNYEAQ in the germline V gene. The CDR3 protein is CASSHGTGSMNTEAFF. For the CDR3, the DNA is TGTGCCAGCAGCCATGGGACAGGGTCTATGAACACTGAAGCTTTCTTT.

The chain combines TRBV28 with TRBJ2-7; 7 nucleotides agree with TRBD2. This CDR3 has 14 residues. The germline V gene has CDR1 MDHEN and CDR2 SYDVKM. V was pared by 3 bases and J by 0 bases, with 2 bases of the junction left unmatched. In DNA form, the CDR3 reads TGTGCCAGCAGTTTTTCTAGCGGCTCCTACGAGCAGTACTTC. It is translated as CASSFSSGSYEQYF.

In DNA form, the CDR3 reads TGTGCCAGCAGTTTAAGGGCGGGACTCGCCTACGAGCAGTACTTC. Encoded protein: CASSLRAGLAYEQYF. The chain is built from TRBV27 and TRBJ2-7; tentatively, D is TRBD2 (6 bases). CDR1 is MNHEY and CDR2 is SMNVEV in the germline V gene (reference sequence). Trimming took 2 bases from V and 2 from J, leaving 13 bases between them. This CDR3 is built from 15 residues.

The chain joins TRBV2 to TRBJ1-1, with 7 bases fitting TRBD1. Trimming at V came to 1 base and at J to 8 bases, leaving 7 bases not matched to a gene. Looked up from germline, CDR1 is SNHLY and CDR2 is FYNNEI. The length of the CDR3 is 14 residues. The CDR3 sequence is CASSEDRGIFEAFF. For the CDR3, the DNA is TGTGCCAGCAGTGAAGACAGGGGTATCTTCGAAGCTTTCTTT. The full variable domain, its missing parts supplied by reference TRBV2 and TRBJ1-1, is EPEVTQTPSHQVTQMGQEVILRCVPISNHLYFYWYRQILGQKVEFLVSFYNNEISEKSEIFDDQFSVERPDGSNFTLKIRSTKLEDSAMYFCASSEDRGIFEAFFGQGTRLTVV.

The V and J genes are TRBV28 and TRBJ1-5, with a weak D call TRBD1 (5 bases). Between the trimmed V and J ends, which lost 5 bases and 0 bases, there was a span of 17 bases. The CDR3 is 17 amino acids. CDR1 and CDR2 (germline): MDHEN, SYDVKM. The CDR3 sequence: CASSPSGVGYSNQPQHF. CDR3 sequence (DNA): TGTGCCAGCAGTCCCTCGGGGGTGGGGTATAGCAATCAGCCCCAGCATTTT.

The genes are TRBV21-1 and TRBJ2-1; the DNA was not used to check the table's D call, TRBD1. TRBV21-1 is flagged as a pseudogene. The CDR3 has 14 amino acids. The CDR3 bases are TGTGCCAGCAGGACAGGGGGAAAGGACAATGAGCAGTTCTTC. It translates to CASRTGGKDNEQFF.

The chain has TRBV28 and TRBJ2-7, with TRBD2 matching 7 bases. The CDR3 has 14 residues. Trimming at V came to 5 bases and at J to 12 bases, leaving 16 bases not matched to a gene. Germline CDR1 and CDR2: MDHEN and SYDVKM. CDR3 sequence: CASSPLGRGLRRYF. The CDR3 DNA follows: TGTGCCAGCAGTCCCCTAGGACGGGGACTACGTCGGTACTTC.

V is TRBV28 and J is TRBJ1-5; 7 bases map to TRBD1. The CDR3 covers 16 residues. Germline CDR1 and CDR2: MDHEN and SYDVKM. The V segment lost 8 bases and the J segment 5 bases; nucleotides outside the gene matches: 15. DNA for the CDR3: TGTGCCAGCTCTTGGGGGACAGCGGGAGGGGATCAGCCCCAGCATTTT. Amino acids: CASSWGTAGGDQPQHF. Supplemented by reference TRBV28 and TRBJ1-5, the full variable domain reads DVKVTQSSRYLVKRTGEKVFLECVQDMDHENMFWYRQDPGLGLRLIYFSYDVKMKEKGDIPEGYSVSREKKERFSLILESASTNQTSMYLCASSWGTAGGDQPQHFGDGTRLSIL.

There are a few counts of this clone. J is TRBJ1-1 and V is TRBV18, with TRBD1 identical over 9 bases. Germline CDR1 reads KGHSH; CDR2 reads LQKENI. The CDR3 runs to 16 residues. Trimming at V came to 2 bases and at J to 4 bases, leaving 8 bases not matched to a gene. The CDR3 coding sequence is TGTGCCAGCTCACCATCCGGGACAGGGCCGGTCACTGAAGCTTTCTTT. It codes for CASSPSGTGPVTEAFF.

The gene calls are TRBV27 and TRBJ1-1, with a tentative D call TRBD1 (5 bases). V dropped 3 bases and J dropped 9 bases, with 11 bases sitting between them. The germline CDR1 and CDR2 sequences are MNHEY and SMNVEV (reference sequence). This CDR3 is built from 12 residues. The CDR3 spells CASSFAGGKAFF. Here the CDR3 DNA reads TGTGCCAGCAGTTTTGCCGGGGGAAAAGCTTTCTTT.

V usage is TRBV27 and J usage is TRBJ1-2; 8 bases line up with TRBD1. V shed 2 bases, J shed 2 bases, and the junction held 4 bases outside the gene matches. This CDR3 has 15 residues. Germline V gene data show CDR1 as MNHEY and CDR2 as SMNVEV (reference sequence). The CDR3 bases are TGTGCCAGCAGTTTAGCAGGGGGCATAAACTATGGCTACACCTTC. Its protein product is CASSLAGGINYGYTF.

The chain combines TRBV7-2 with TRBJ1-6, with 9 bases aligning to TRBD1. The CDR3 length is 13 residues. Germline trimming cut 3 bases from V and 14 bases from J; bases unmatched to any gene: 5. CDR1 and CDR2 from the germline V gene are SGHTA and FQGNSA. CDR3: CASSLRDRVSLHF. The CDR3 DNA sequence: TGTGCCAGCAGCTTGCGGGACAGGGTTTCCCTCCACTTT. Full variable domain (outside the CDR3, taken from reference TRBV7-2 and TRBJ1-6): GAGVSQSPSNKVTEKGKDVELRCDPISGHTALYWYRQSLGQGLEFLIYFQGNSAPDKSGLPSDRFSAERTGGSVSTLTIQRTQQEDSAVYLCASSLRDRVSLHFGNGTRLTVT.

The chain joins TRBV10-1 to TRBJ2-7; D not certain. Germline assignment: CDR1 WNHNN and CDR2 SYGVQD (reference sequence). V lost 9 bases, J lost 2 bases, and 29 bases lay in between. The CDR3 spans 18 residues. CDR3 in DNA: TGCGCCAGTCGGCCCCTCCTTAAAATTCTGACTGATCCCTACGAGCAGTACTTC. Its translation is CASRPLLKILTDPYEQYF.